The sequence of this T cell receptor (beta chain) was determined in a study of CD8+CD57+ T cells in acquired aplastic anemia. TCR beta VDJ and CDR3 profiling used genomic DNA as template. TCRdb passed the reads through MiXCR, listing each CDR3 protein once. The sample records around 200,000 distinct CDR3 sequences, 48% being singletons. Individuals selected for sequencing had exhibited CD8+CD57+ cell expansion on flow cytometry. This clonotype was detected ten times or more. V was shortened by 5 bases and J by 8 bases, with 12 bases between the two germline ends. Germline CDR1 reads LNHDA; CDR2 reads SQIVND (reference sequence). CDR3 size: 12 residues.

This receptor was taken from a human donor with aplastic anemia. The sequenced sample consisted of sorted CD4+, CD8+, or CD8+CD57+ T cells (not recorded which) from PBMCs. The V gene is TRBV19, the J gene TRBJ1-2, with a tentative D call TRBD1 (5 bases). The CDR3 sequence is CASSLVSGGYTF. CDR3 sequence (DNA): TGTGCCAGTAGTTTGGTCTCAGGGGGCTACACCTTC.